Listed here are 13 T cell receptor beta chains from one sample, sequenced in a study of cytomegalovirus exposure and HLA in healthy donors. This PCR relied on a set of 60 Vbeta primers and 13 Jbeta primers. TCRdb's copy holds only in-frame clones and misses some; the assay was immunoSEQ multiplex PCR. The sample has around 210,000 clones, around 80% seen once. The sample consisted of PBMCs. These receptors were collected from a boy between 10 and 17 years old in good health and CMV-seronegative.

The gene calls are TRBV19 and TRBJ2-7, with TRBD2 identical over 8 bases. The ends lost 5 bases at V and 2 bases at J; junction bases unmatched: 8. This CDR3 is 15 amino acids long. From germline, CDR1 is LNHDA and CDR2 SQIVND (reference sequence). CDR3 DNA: TGTGCCAGTAGTCCCGTGGCGGGAGGTGCCTACGAGCAGTACTTC. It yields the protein CASSPVAGGAYEQYF.

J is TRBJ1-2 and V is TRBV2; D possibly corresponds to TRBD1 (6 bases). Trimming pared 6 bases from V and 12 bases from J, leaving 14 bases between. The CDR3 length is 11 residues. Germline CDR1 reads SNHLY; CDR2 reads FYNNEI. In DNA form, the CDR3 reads TGTGCCAGCAGGGGGACAACACTGCACACCTTC. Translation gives CASRGTTLHTF.

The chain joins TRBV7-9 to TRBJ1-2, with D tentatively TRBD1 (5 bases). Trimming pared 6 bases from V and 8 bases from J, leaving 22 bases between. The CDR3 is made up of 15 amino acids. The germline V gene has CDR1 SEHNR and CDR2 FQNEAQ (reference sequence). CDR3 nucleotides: TGTGCCAGCAGAGTACAGGCCGCGGTAGTATGGGGCTACACCTTC. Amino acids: CASRVQAAVVWGYTF.

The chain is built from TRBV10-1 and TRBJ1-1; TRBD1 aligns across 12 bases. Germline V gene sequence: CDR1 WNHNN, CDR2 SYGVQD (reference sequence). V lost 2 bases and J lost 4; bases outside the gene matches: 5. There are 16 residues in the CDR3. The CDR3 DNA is TGCGCCAGCAGTGAGGGGGACAGGGGGCCGGGCACTGAAGCTTTCTTT. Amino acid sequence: CASSEGDRGPGTEAFF.

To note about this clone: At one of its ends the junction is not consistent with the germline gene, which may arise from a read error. The DNA of the CDR3 is TGTTCCAGCAGCTCTCTACCGGGAGAGAATTCACCCCTCCACTTT. Amino acids: CSSSSLPGENSPLHF. V usage is TRBV7-9 and J usage is TRBJ1-6; no definite D call. CDR3 length equals 15 residues. The V gene's germline CDR1 is SEHNR and CDR2 FQNEAQ (reference sequence).

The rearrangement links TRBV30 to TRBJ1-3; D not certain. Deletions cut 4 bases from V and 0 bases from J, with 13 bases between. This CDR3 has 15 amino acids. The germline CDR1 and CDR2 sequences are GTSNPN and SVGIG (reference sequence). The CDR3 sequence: CAWNPYRYSGNTIYF. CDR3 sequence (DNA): TGTGCCTGGAATCCGTACCGCTACTCTGGAAACACCATATATTTT.

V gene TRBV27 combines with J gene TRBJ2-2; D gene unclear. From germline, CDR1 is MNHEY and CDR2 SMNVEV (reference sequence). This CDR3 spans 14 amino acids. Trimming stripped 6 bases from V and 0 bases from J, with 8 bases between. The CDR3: CASRPVPNTGELFF. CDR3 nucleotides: TGTGCCAGCAGGCCGGTCCCGAACACCGGGGAGCTGTTTTTT.

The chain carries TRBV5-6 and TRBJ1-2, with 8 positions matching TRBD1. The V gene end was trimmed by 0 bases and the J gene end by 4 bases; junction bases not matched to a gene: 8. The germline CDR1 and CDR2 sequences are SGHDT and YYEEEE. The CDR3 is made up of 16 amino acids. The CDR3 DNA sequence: TGTGCCAGCAGCTTGGCTCCAGGGGGCCCGGGCTATGGCTACACCTTC. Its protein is CASSLAPGGPGYGYTF.

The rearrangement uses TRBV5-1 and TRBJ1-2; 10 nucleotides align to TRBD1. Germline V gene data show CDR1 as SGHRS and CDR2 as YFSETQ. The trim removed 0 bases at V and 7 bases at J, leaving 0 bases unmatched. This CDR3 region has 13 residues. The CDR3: CASSLGQGAGYTF. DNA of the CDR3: TGCGCCAGCAGCTTGGGACAGGGGGCTGGCTACACCTTC. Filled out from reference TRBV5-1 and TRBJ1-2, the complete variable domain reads KAGVTQTPRYLIKTRGQQVTLSCSPISGHRSVSWYQQTPGQGLQFLFEYFSETQRNKGNFPGRFSGRQFSNSRSEMNVSTLELGDSALYLCASSLGQGAGYTFGSGTRLTVV.

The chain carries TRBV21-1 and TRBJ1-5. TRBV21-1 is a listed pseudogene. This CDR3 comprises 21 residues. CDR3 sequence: CASSKVPPRPELTGRGQPQHF. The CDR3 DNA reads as TGTGCCAGCAGCAAAGTTCCCCCTCGACCTGAACTCACAGGGAGGGGCCAGCCCCAGCATTTT.

The CDR3 protein is CASSSAGREGLYEQYF. DNA for the CDR3: TGCGCCAGCAGCTCCGCAGGGCGGGAGGGCCTCTACGAGCAGTACTTC. V and J are TRBV4-1 and TRBJ2-7; 9 nucleotides agree with TRBD2. The ends lost 5 bases at V and 3 bases at J; junction bases unmatched: 11. Germline V gene sequence: CDR1 MGHRA, CDR2 YSYEKL. This CDR3 is built from 16 residues.

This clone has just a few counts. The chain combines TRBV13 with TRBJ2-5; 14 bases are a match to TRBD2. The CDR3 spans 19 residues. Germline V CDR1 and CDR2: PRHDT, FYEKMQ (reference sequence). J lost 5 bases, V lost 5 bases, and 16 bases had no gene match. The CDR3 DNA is TGTGCCAGCAGCCTAAGCCGAGGGACTAGCGGGGGAATCGTGGAGACCCAGTACTTC. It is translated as CASSLSRGTSGGIVETQYF.

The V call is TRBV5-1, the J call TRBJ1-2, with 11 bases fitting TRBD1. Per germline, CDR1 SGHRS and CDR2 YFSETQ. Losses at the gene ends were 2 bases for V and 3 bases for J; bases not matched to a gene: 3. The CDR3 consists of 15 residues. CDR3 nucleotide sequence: TGCGCCAGCAGCTTATGGACAGGGGGCGACTATGGCTACACCTTC. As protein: CASSLWTGGDYGYTF. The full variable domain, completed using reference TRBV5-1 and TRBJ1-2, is KAGVTQTPRYLIKTRGQQVTLSCSPISGHRSVSWYQQTPGQGLQFLFEYFSETQRNKGNFPGRFSGRQFSNSRSEMNVSTLELGDSALYLCASSLWTGGDYGYTFGSGTRLTVV.